This T cell receptor (beta chain) is drawn from a study of CD8 T cells in ankylosing spondylitis (dated by TCRdb to the late 2010s). Background for the entire study: To find TCR variants linked to disease, the study profiled T cell receptor beta repertoires in ankylosing spondylitis patients and healthy donors. Peripheral blood samples were taken, and synovial fluid was additionally collected from ankylosing spondylitis patients. The whole study cohort included over 85 healthy donors and around 24 ankylosing spondylitis patients. What the study reported, not specific to this receptor: Some motif variants were previously reported in synovial fluid and blood of reactive arthritis patients, suggesting common disease-initiation mechanisms. The disease-linked clones showed a CD8+ phenotype and occurred at relatively low frequencies in peripheral blood. The disease-linked clones were reported as significantly enriched in matched synovial fluid samples from ankylosing spondylitis patients. Blood from ankylosing spondylitis patients appeared to be characterized by a TCR beta motif made up of under 10 highly homologous amino acid variants.

Concerning this clonotype itself: Its target antigen remains unknown. No much larger clone is present one base from it, and per-base qualities are unavailable.

The run used an Illumina HiSeq 2500. Quantitative 5'-RACE with molecular barcodes was used to prepare TCR beta libraries. The paper's data handling went like this. To identify disease-linked TCR variants, a new computational method was used, one built on a probabilistic model of VDJ rearrangement. TCRdb redid the processing of the public reads, applying fastp at Q25 and MiXCR, and retained in-frame beta chains. Under each unique CDR3 protein, matching rows form one entry showing the most common genes and DNA. The V and J calls here are based on TCRdb, not the publication. The sample table records more than 650,000 distinct CDR3 sequences; 10% to 15% of these occur just once. Approximately 0.51% of the sample is taken by the ten largest. Sequencing used blood, either unsorted or a sorted T cell fraction (not recorded which). The sequence derives from a male donor with ankylosing spondylitis.

The CDR3: CASSLDRRPLYNEQFF. The DNA sequence is TGTGCCAGCAGCTTAGATCGGAGGCCCCTCTACAATGAGCAGTTCTTC. Recombination joined TRBV11-2 with TRBJ2-1, and TRBD2 may be the D gene, going by 5 matching bases. Taken from cysteine to phenylalanine, the CDR3 has 16 residues. Only CDR3 DNA remains: 48 bases, in frame from the first base. CDR1 and CDR2 were assigned from the germline V gene as SGHAT and FQNNGV. The junction carries 12 bases between V and J, which are trimmed by 0 bases and 3 bases respectively.